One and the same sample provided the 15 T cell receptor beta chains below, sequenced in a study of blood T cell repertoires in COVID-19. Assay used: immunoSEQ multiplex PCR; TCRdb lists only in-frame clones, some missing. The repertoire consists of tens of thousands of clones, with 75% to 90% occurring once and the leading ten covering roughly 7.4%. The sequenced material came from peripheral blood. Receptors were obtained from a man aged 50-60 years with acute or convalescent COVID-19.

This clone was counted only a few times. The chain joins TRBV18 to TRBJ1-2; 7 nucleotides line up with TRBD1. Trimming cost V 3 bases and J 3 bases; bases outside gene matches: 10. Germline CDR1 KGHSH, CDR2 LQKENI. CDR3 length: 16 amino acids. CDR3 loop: CASSPTTTGLDYGYTF. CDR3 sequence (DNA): TGTGCCAGCTCACCTACGACGACAGGGTTAGACTATGGCTACACCTTC.

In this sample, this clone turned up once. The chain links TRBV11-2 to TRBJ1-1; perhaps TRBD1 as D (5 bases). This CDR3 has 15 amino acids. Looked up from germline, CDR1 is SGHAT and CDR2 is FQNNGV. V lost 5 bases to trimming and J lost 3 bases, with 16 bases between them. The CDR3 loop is CASSRRQPPYTEAFF. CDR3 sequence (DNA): TGTGCCAGCAGCCGACGACAGCCCCCGTACACTGAAGCTTTCTTT. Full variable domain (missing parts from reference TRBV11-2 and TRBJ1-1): EAGVAQSPRYKIIEKRQSVAFWCNPISGHATLYWYQQILGQGPKLLIQFQNNGVVDDSQLPKDRFSAERLKGVDSTLKIQPAKLEDSAVYLCASSRRQPPYTEAFFGQGTRLTVV.

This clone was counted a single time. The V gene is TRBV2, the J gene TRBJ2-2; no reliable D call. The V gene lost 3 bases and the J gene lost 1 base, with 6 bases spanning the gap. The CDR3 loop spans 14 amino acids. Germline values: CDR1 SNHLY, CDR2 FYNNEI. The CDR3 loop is CASSDAENTGELFF. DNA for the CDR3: TGTGCCAGCAGTGACGCAGAGAACACCGGGGAGCTGTTTTTT. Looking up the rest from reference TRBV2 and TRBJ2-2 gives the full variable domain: EPEVTQTPSHQVTQMGQEVILRCVPISNHLYFYWYRQILGQKVEFLVSFYNNEISEKSEIFDDQFSVERPDGSNFTLKIRSTKLEDSAMYFCASSDAENTGELFFGEGSRLTVL.

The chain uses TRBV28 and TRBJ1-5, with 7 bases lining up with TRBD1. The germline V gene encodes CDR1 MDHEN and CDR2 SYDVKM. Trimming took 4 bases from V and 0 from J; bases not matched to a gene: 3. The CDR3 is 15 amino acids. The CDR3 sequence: CASSSQGISNQPQHF. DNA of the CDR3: TGTGCCAGCAGTTCACAGGGGATTAGCAATCAGCCCCAGCATTTT.

The CDR3 reads CASSLVGDNYNYGYTF. For the CDR3, the DNA is TGCGCCAGCAGCTTGGTAGGAGATAACTATAACTATGGCTACACCTTC. The V and J genes are TRBV5-1 and TRBJ1-2; no clear D gene. V dropped 0 bases and J dropped 1 base, with 13 bases sitting between them. The CDR3 spans 16 residues. Germline V lookup: CDR1 SGHRS, CDR2 YFSETQ.

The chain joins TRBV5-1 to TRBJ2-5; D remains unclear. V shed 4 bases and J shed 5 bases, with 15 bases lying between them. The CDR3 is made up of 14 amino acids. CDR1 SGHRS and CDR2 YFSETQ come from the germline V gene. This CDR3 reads CASSPGRQRETQYF. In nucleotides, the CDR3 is TGCGCCAGCAGCCCGGGTCGCCAGAGGGAGACCCAGTACTTC.

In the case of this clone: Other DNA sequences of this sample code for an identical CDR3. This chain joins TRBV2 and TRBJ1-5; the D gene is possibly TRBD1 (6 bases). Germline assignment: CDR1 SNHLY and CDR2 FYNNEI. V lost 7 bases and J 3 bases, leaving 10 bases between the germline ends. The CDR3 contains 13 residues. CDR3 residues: CASNRDNNQPQHF. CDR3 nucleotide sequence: TGTGCCAGCAACCGGGACAACAATCAGCCCCAGCATTTT.

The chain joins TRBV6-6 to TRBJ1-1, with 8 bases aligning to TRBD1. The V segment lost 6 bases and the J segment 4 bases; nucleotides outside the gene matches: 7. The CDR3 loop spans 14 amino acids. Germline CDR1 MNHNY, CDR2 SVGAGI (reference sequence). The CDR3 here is CASRPRGHGTEAFF. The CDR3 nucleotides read TGTGCCAGCAGGCCCAGGGGGCACGGCACTGAAGCTTTCTTT.

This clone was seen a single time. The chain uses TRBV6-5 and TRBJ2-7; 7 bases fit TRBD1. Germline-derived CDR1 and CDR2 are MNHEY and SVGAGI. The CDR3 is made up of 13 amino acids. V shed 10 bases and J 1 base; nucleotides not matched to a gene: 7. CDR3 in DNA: TGTGCCACCTGGGACAGCGATTCCTACGAGCAGTACTTC. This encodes CATWDSDSYEQYF.

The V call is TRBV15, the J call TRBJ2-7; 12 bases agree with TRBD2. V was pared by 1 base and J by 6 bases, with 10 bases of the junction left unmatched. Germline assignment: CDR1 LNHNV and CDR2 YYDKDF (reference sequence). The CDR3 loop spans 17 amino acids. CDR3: CATSRGPMTSGSVEQYF. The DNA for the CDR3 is TGTGCCACCAGCAGAGGACCCATGACTAGCGGGAGTGTCGAGCAGTACTTC.

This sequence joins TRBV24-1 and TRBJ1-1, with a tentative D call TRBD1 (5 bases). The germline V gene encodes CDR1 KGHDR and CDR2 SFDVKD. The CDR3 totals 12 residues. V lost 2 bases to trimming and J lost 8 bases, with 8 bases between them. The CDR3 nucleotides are TGTGCCACCAGTGATTGGGAGGGGGAAGCTTTCTTT. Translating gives CATSDWEGEAFF.

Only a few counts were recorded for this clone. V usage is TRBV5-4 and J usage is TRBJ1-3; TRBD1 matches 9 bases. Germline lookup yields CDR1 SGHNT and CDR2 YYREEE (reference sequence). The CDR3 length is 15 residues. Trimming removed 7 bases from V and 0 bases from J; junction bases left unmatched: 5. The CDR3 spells CASSPGQGSGNTIYF. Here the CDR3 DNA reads TGTGCCAGCTCACCGGGACAGGGCTCTGGAAACACCATATATTTT.

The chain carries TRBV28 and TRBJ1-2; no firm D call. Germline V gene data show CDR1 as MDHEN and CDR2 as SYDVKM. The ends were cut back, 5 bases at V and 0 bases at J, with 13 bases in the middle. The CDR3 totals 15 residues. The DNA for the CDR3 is TGTGCCAGCAGTCCCGCTACGGGAGCTAACTATGGCTACACCTTC. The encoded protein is CASSPATGANYGYTF.

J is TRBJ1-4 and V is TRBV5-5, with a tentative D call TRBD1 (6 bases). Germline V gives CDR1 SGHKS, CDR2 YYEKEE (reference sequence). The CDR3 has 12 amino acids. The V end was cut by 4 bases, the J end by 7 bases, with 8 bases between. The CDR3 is CASSGTLEKLFF. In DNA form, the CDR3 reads TGTGCCAGCAGCGGGACACTTGAAAAACTGTTTTTT.

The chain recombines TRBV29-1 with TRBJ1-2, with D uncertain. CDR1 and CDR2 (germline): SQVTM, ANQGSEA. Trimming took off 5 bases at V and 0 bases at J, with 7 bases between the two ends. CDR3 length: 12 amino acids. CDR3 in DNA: TGCAGCGTTTTGTCAGCTAACTATGGCTACACCTTC. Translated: CSVLSANYGYTF.